The source of this T cell receptor beta chain is a study of monozygotic twins with inflammatory bowel disease. Per germline, CDR1 MNHEY and CDR2 SVGAGI. The CDR3 is made up of 15 amino acids. TCRdb re-called the 5' RACE reads; every CDR3 protein appears as one record, without DNA. The repertoire table contains 110,000 to 150,000 distinct CDR3 sequences. The source is a human donor with ulcerative colitis or Crohn's disease, or a healthy co-twin of an affected twin (not recorded which). What was sequenced was blood. V usage is TRBV6-5 and J usage is TRBJ2-7; lacking DNA, the TRBD1 call made by TCRdb goes unchecked. The CDR3 sequence is CASSSINRPSYEQYF.